One T cell receptor beta chain is described in this entry. Its antigen is still unknown. Cells of the mixed lymphocyte reaction were cocultured at 37 degrees C for roughly six days. The protocol was immunoSEQ multiplex PCR, while the TCRdb copy is restricted to in-frame clones and leaves out a portion. The data hold roughly 600 clones, with 62% observed a single time. The record originates from a study of siplizumab effects on memory and regulatory T cells. Study-wide points: Researchers could not give a naive or memory phenotype to roughly 75-97% of proliferating CD4+ or CD8+ clones.

V lost 4 bases, J lost 8 bases, and 9 bases stayed unmatched. Germline V lookup: CDR1 SGHNT, CDR2 YYREEE (reference sequence). This CDR3 is 15 amino acids long. Sequenced material: CFSE-low (dividing) CD4+ T cells sorted from an allogeneic mixed lymphocyte reaction. The TCR sequence derives from a human donor in good health; the cells came from an allogeneic mixed lymphocyte reaction. The chain carries TRBV5-4 and TRBJ1-5, with 10 bases fitting TRBD1. CDR3 DNA sequence: TGTGCCAGCAGCAGACAGGGGGCGGTTCGCGAGCCCCAGCATTTT. Translated, it gives CASSRQGAVREPQHF.